This T cell receptor beta chain appears in the sequencing data of a study of shared clonotypes between healthy human individuals. The study, taken as a whole, reports: Clonotype sharing across a handful of donors was observed for 4% to 5.5% of naive CD4 clonotypes.

CD45RO-negative, CCR7-positively selected cells formed the naive CD8 fraction, excluding terminally differentiated effector memory CD45RA+ cells. Donors comprised healthy HIV-negative adults lacking recent acute infections or vaccinations. Notes on this clone: Its antigen is still unknown.

Here immunoSEQ multiplex PCR was the method, and the copy in TCRdb shows in-frame clones only, minus some. The data hold under 1 million clones, with about 92% observed a single time. Trimming removed 3 bases from V and 4 bases from J; junction bases left unmatched: 4. CDR3 length: 17 residues. Germline V gene lookup returns CDR1 SGHDT and CDR2 YYEEEE. This sequence originates from a man under 40 in good health. The chain carries TRBV5-6 and TRBJ2-2; 15 positions agree with TRBD2. The sequenced material came from naive CD8+ T cells sorted from blood. In DNA form, the CDR3 reads TGTGCCAGCAGCTCAGGACTAGCGGGAGGGAGCACCGGGGAGCTGTTTTTT. This translates into CASSSGLAGGSTGELFF.